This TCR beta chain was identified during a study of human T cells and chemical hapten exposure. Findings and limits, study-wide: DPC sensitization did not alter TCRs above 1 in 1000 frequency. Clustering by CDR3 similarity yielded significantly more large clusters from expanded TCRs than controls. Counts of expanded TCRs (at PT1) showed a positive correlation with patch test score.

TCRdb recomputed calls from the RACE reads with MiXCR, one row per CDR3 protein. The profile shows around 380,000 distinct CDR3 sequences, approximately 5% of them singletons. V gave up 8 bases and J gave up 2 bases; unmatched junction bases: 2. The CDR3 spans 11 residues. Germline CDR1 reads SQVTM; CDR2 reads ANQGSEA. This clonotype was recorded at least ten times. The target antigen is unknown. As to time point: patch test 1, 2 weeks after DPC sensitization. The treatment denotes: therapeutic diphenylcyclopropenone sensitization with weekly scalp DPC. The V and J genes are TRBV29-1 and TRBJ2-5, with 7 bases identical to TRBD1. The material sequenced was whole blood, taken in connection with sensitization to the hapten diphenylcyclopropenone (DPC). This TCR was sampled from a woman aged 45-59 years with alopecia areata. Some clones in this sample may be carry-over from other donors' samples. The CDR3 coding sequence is TGCAGCTTGGGACAGCAAGAGACCCAGTACTTC. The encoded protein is CSLGQQETQYF.